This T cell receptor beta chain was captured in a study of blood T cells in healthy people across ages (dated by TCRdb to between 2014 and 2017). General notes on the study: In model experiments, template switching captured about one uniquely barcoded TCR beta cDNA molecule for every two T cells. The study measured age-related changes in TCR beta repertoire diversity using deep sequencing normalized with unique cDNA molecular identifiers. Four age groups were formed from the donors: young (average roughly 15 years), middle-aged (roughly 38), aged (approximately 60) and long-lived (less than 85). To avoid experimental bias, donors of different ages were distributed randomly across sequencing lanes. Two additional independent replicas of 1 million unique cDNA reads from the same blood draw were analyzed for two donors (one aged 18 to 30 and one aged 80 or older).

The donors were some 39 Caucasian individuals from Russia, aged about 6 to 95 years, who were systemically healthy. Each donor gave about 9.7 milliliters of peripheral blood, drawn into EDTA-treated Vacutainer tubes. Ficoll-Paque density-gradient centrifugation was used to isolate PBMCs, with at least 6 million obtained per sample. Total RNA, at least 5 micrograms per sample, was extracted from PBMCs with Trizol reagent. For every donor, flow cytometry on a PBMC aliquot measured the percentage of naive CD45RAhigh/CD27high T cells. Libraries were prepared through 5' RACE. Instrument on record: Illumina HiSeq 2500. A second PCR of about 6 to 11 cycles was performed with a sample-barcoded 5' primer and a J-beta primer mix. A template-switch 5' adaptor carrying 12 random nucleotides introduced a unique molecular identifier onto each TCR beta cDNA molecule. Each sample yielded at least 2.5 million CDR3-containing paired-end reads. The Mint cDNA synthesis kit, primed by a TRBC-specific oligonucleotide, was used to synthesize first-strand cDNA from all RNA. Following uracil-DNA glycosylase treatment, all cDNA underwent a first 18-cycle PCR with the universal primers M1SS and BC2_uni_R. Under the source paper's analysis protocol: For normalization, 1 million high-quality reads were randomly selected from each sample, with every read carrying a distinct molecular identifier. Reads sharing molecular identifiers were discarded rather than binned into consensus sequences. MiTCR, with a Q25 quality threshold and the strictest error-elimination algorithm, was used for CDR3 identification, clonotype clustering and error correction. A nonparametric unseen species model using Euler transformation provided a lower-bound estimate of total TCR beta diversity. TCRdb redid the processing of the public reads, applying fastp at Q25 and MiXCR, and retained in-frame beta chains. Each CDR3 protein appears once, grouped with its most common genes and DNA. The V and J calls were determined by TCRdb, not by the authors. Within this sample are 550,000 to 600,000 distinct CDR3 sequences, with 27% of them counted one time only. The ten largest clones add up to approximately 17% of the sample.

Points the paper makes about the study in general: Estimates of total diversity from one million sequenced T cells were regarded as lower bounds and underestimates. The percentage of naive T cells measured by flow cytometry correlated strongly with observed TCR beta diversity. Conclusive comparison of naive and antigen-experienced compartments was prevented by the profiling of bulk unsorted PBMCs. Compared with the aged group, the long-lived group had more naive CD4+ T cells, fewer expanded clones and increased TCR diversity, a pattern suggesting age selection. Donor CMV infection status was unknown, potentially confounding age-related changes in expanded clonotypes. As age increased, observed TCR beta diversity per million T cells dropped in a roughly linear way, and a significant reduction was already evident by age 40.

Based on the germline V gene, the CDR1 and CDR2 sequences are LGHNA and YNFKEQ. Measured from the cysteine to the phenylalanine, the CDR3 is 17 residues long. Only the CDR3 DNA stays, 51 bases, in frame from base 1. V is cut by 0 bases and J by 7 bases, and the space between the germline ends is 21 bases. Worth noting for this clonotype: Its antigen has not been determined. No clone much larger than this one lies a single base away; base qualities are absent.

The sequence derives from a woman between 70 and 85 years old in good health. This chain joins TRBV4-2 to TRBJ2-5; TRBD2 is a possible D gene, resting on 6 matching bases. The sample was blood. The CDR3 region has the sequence CASSQESNRALGRTQYF. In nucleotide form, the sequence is TGTGCCAGCAGCCAAGAAAGTAACCGGGCCCTCGGGAGGACCCAGTACTTC.